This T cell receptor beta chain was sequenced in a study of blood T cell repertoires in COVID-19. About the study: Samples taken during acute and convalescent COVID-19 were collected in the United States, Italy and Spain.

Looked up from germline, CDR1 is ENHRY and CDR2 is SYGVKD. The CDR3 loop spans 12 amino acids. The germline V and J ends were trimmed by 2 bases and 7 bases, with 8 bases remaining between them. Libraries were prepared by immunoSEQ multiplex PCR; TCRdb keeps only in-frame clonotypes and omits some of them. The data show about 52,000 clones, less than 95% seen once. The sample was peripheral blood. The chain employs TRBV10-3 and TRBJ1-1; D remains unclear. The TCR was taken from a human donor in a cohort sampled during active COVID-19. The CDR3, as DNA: TGTGCCATCAGTGAGGGAGGAGGTGAAGCTTTCTTT. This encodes CAISEGGGEAFF.